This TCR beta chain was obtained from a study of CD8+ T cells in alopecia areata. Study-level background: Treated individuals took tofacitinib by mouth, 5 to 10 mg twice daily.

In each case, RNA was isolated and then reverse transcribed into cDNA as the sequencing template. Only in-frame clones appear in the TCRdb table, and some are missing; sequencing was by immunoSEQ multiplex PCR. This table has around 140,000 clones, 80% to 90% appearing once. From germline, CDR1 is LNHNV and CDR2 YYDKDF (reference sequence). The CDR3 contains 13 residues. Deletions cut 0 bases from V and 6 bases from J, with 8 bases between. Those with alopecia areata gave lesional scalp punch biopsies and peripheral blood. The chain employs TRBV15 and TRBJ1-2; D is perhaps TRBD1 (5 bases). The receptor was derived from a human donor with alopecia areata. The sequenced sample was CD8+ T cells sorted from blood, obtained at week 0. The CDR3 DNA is TGTGCCACCAGCAGAGAAAGGACAAATGGCTACACCTTC. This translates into CATSRERTNGYTF.